The clone carrying this T cell receptor (beta chain) appeared a few times. The data derive from a study of regulatory T cells in long-lasting Graves disease. Specified time point: newly diagnosed GD, antithyroid drugs for less than 3 months. From RNA extracted from PBMCs, the TCR library was made. Arm-PCR of CDR3 regions and iRepertoire HTBI primers were the basis on which TCR beta libraries were built. TCRdb re-called the multiplex PCR reads with MiXCR, one entry per CDR3 protein. The table includes a few hundred thousand distinct CDR3 sequences, about 10% detected once. The same sample was also studied in work on T cells in Graves' hyperthyroidism and ophthalmopathy.

The sequence was collected from a woman younger than 30 with Graves disease. This sample comprised peripheral blood mononuclear cells (PBMCs), obtained at new diagnosis, from a patient treated with antithyroid drugs.

As DNA, the CDR3 is TGTGCCAGCAGCCAAGGACTAGCGTGGCTAGTAGGGGAGACCCAGTACTTC. Protein sequence: CASSQGLAWLVGETQYF. This chain links TRBV3-1 with TRBJ2-5; 8 bases match TRBD2. The CDR3 runs 17 residues. After removal of 1 base from V and 5 bases from J, the junction contained 12 bases not matched to a gene. CDR1 is LGHDT, CDR2 YNNKEL, per germline (reference sequence).